This T cell receptor beta chain was recorded in a study of vaccination and CD4 T cells after COVID-19. Study as a whole: Post-COVID draws came a median around 100 days after diagnosis (range 35 to 161).

Treatment here: approximately nine-day PBMC culture with coronavirus spike peptide pools or control peptides (ViraFEST assay). Cultured CD4+ T cells had their DNA profiled by the Oncomine TCR Beta short-read assay. TCRdb reanalysed the PCR reads using MiXCR and keeps one entry per CDR3 protein. The profile shows about 14,000 distinct CDR3 sequences, roughly 31% of them singletons. The CDR3 runs to 15 residues. The V gene's germline CDR1 is LNHDA and CDR2 SQIVND (reference sequence). With 3 bases removed from V and 6 bases from J, the gap between germline ends came to 16 bases. Findings and limits, study-wide: In convalescent patients, 304 of 307 vaccine-specific clones were mono-reactive for SARS-CoV-2 spike.

In the case of this clonotype: The antigen remains unidentified.

The sample consisted of cultured CD4+ T cells from blood. The chain recombines TRBV19 with TRBJ2-3, with D possibly being TRBD2 (6 bases). The receptor's source is a human donor with COVID-19. The CDR3 nucleotides are TGTGCCAGTAGTATCGGGACTCTCCTCGGCGATACGCAGTATTTT. Translating it yields CASSIGTLLGDTQYF. The full variable domain, completed using reference TRBV19 and TRBJ2-3, is DGGITQSPKYLFRKEGQNVTLSCEQNLNHDAMYWYRQDPGQGLRLIYYSQIVNDFQKGDIAEGYSVSREKKESFPLTVTSAQKNPTAFYLCASSIGTLLGDTQYFGPGTRLTVL.